Below, 32 T cell receptor beta chains from the same sample are listed, as sequenced in a study of blood T cell repertoires in COVID-19. Sequenced by immunoSEQ multiplex PCR; TCRdb stores in-frame clones only, minus some. The data hold over 100,000 clones, with 87% observed a single time. Sequenced: peripheral blood. The receptors were sampled from a woman aged 45-65 years with COVID-19, enrolled during active disease.

The chain recombines TRBV5-1 with TRBJ2-7, with D perhaps TRBD1 (7 bases). The CDR3 runs to 14 residues. Trimming cost V 1 base and J 6 bases, with 14 bases left between them. CDR1 and CDR2 from the germline V gene are SGHRS and YFSETQ. The chain's CDR3 is CASSLLAQGGEQYF. CDR3 sequence (DNA): TGCGCCAGCAGCTTGTTGGCGCAGGGGGGCGAGCAGTACTTC.

This rearrangement joins TRBV4-1 to TRBJ2-1; D possibly corresponds to TRBD1 (6 bases). Trimming took 1 base from V and 8 from J, leaving 18 bases between them. Germline loops: CDR1 MGHRA, CDR2 YSYEKL. The CDR3 length is 16 residues. The CDR3 protein is CASSQGPIRGTDEQFF. As DNA, the CDR3 is TGCGCCAGCAGCCAAGGTCCAATCAGGGGAACGGATGAGCAGTTCTTC.

The chain couples TRBV27 to TRBJ2-1, with TRBD2 as a possible D gene (6 bases). Trimming removed 3 bases from V and 4 bases from J, with 19 bases in between. This CDR3 has 17 residues. The germline V gene has CDR1 MNHEY and CDR2 SMNVEV (reference sequence). CDR3 coding DNA: TGTGCCAGCAGTTTTCCTTGGGCGCGGGGAAATTACAATGAGCAGTTCTTC. It encodes CASSFPWARGNYNEQFF.

The V and J genes are TRBV27 and TRBJ1-6; 8 nucleotides line up with TRBD1. The CDR3 is 16 amino acids. Germline trimming cut 5 bases from V and 10 bases from J; bases unmatched to any gene: 13. CDR1 is MNHEY and CDR2 is SMNVEV in the germline V gene (reference sequence). The CDR3 loop reads CASSPWGAGGASPLHF. The DNA for the CDR3 is TGTGCCAGCAGTCCCTGGGGGGCAGGGGGCGCCTCACCCCTCCACTTT.

The V gene is TRBV7-2, the J gene TRBJ2-7; TRBD1 agrees at 9 bases. CDR3 size: 12 residues. Germline CDR1 and CDR2: SGHTA and FQGNSA. The CDR3 loop reads CAIGQGFYEQYF. The CDR3 DNA reads as TGTGCGATCGGACAGGGGTTCTACGAGCAGTACTTC.

This chain links TRBV6-1 with TRBJ1-4; a weak D match, TRBD1 (5 bases). CDR1 and CDR2 (germline): MNHNS, SASEGT. The CDR3 runs 17 residues. Trimming removed 1 base at V and 8 bases at J, with 20 bases between. The CDR3 bases are TGTGCCAGCAGTGAAGTAGGCCTTCGGCCAGGGAAAGAAAAACTGTTTTTT. Its protein is CASSEVGLRPGKEKLFF.

The chain employs TRBV27 and TRBJ2-2, with D tentatively TRBD2 (6 bases). Germline lookup yields CDR1 MNHEY and CDR2 SMNVEV (reference sequence). CDR3 length: 15 residues. V gave up 2 bases and J gave up 5 bases, with 12 bases separating them. Here the CDR3 DNA reads TGTGCCAGCAGTTTAAGTCTAGCGACAACCGGGGAGCTGTTTTTT. Its protein is CASSLSLATTGELFF.

The chain joins TRBV11-2 to TRBJ1-1; TRBD1 aligns across 9 bases. The CDR3 spans 13 residues. Per germline, CDR1 SGHAT and CDR2 FQNNGV. The ends lost 3 bases at V and 6 bases at J; junction bases unmatched: 2. As DNA, the CDR3 is TGTGCCAGCAGCTTCCGGGACAGGGCTGAAGCTTTCTTT. The encoded protein is CASSFRDRAEAFF.

This clone was seen only a few times. The V call is TRBV7-9, the J call TRBJ2-3; 9 nucleotides match TRBD2. Looked up from germline, CDR1 is SEHNR and CDR2 is FQNEAQ (reference sequence). The J segment lost 1 base and the V segment lost 1 base, leaving 3 bases of the junction unmatched. The CDR3 is 16 amino acids. CDR3 protein: CASSLGASGGTDTQYF. Here the CDR3 DNA reads TGTGCCAGCAGCTTAGGAGCTAGCGGGGGCACAGATACGCAGTATTTT.

In DNA form, the CDR3 reads TGTGCCAGCAGCAAACAGAGCTCCTACGAGCAGTACTTC. Amino acid sequence: CASSKQSSYEQYF. V usage is TRBV5-4 and J usage is TRBJ2-7, with D hard to call. V lost 4 bases and J 0 bases, leaving 8 bases between the germline ends. CDR3 length: 13 residues. Germline assignment: CDR1 SGHNT and CDR2 YYREEE (reference sequence).

This chain links TRBV10-3 with TRBJ2-3, with 7 bases that match TRBD1. Losses at the gene ends were 10 bases for V and 1 base for J; bases not matched to a gene: 2. The CDR3 covers 12 residues. CDR1 is ENHRY and CDR2 is SYGVKD in the germline V gene. The CDR3 reads CANGQGTDTQYF. CDR3 coding DNA: TGTGCCAATGGACAGGGCACAGATACGCAGTATTTT.

V is TRBV2 and J is TRBJ2-5; unclear D gene. The CDR3 sequence is 13 residues long. CDR1 is SNHLY and CDR2 is FYNNEI in the germline V gene. Trimming took off 3 bases at V and 5 bases at J, with 10 bases between the two ends. For the CDR3, the DNA is TGTGCCAGCAGTGATGGGCTTCACGAGACCCAGTACTTC. Translating it yields CASSDGLHETQYF.

This clone is a singleton in its sample. This chain links TRBV7-2 with TRBJ1-2, with 7 bases that match TRBD1. This CDR3 has 14 amino acids. The V segment lost 5 bases and the J segment 5 bases; nucleotides outside the gene matches: 8. Germline V gene data show CDR1 as SGHTA and CDR2 as FQGNSA. The CDR3 nucleotides are TGTGCCAGCAGCACCCCCGGGACAGATTATGGCTACACCTTC. It specifies CASSTPGTDYGYTF.

This sequence joins TRBV30 and TRBJ1-2; TRBD1 aligns across 7 bases. V lost 2 bases to trimming and J lost 4 bases; unmatched junction nucleotides: 4. CDR1 is GTSNPN and CDR2 is SVGIG in the germline V gene (reference sequence). The CDR3 contains 13 residues. The CDR3 nucleotides are TGTGCCTGGAGTCAAGGGGGCGTCTATGGCTACACCTTC. Protein sequence: CAWSQGGVYGYTF.

The CDR3 sequence is CASSLDGNIQYF. The CDR3 nucleotides are TGTGCCAGCAGCTTGGACGGTAACATTCAGTACTTC. The chain has TRBV5-6 and TRBJ2-4; no clear D. V was cut by 0 bases and J by 7 bases, with 5 bases left in between. Germline CDR1 is SGHDT and CDR2 is YYEEEE. This CDR3 spans 12 amino acids.

The genes are TRBV28 and TRBJ1-5; D unclear. CDR3 length equals 14 residues. Germline V lookup: CDR1 MDHEN, CDR2 SYDVKM. V dropped 1 base and J dropped 2 bases, with 6 bases sitting between them. In DNA form, the CDR3 reads TGTGCCAGCAGTTTATCGCAGGGCAATCAGCCCCAGCATTTT. Translation gives CASSLSQGNQPQHF.

This clone was detected only once. The CDR3 bases are TGCGCCAGCAGCACCGGAGGCTCTGGAAACACCATATATTTT. Protein sequence: CASSTGGSGNTIYF. V is TRBV4-1 and J is TRBJ1-3; D uncertain. Trimming cost V 5 bases and J 0 bases, with 8 bases left between them. This CDR3 spans 14 amino acids. Per the germline V gene, CDR1 is MGHRA and CDR2 is YSYEKL.

The chain employs TRBV7-9 and TRBJ1-4; no clear D gene. Trimming stripped 7 bases from V and 3 bases from J, with 9 bases between. Germline V lookup: CDR1 SEHNR, CDR2 FQNEAQ (reference sequence). This CDR3 contains 13 residues. CDR3 sequence: CASTGEANEKLFF. The CDR3 nucleotides read TGTGCCAGCACCGGGGAGGCTAATGAAAAACTGTTTTTT.

The V and J genes are TRBV19 and TRBJ1-3; D unclear. V was trimmed by 1 base and J by 4 bases, leaving 11 bases between them. There are 15 residues in the CDR3. The V gene's germline CDR1 is LNHDA and CDR2 SQIVND (reference sequence). The CDR3 region has the DNA TGTGCCAGTAGTATAGGCCCGGCGGAAGGAAACACCATATATTTT. Protein product: CASSIGPAEGNTIYF. The full variable domain, its missing parts supplied by reference TRBV19 and TRBJ1-3, is DGGITQSPKYLFRKEGQNVTLSCEQNLNHDAMYWYRQDPGQGLRLIYYSQIVNDFQKGDIAEGYSVSREKKESFPLTVTSAQKNPTAFYLCASSIGPAEGNTIYFGEGSWLTVV.

This clone appeared a single time. V is TRBV10-3 and J is TRBJ2-3; D possibly corresponds to TRBD2 (6 bases). Trimming cost V 2 bases and J 6 bases, with 6 bases left between them. CDR1 ENHRY and CDR2 SYGVKD come from the germline V gene. The CDR3 runs to 12 residues. CDR3 in DNA: TGTGCCATCAGTGAGGCGGGGGATACGCAGTATTTT. Its protein is CAISEAGDTQYF.

The chain combines TRBV15 with TRBJ1-1, with D possibly being TRBD1 (6 bases). Per germline, CDR1 LNHNV and CDR2 YYDKDF (reference sequence). V lost 5 bases and J lost 6, with 13 bases in between. The CDR3 runs to 13 residues. CDR3 bases: TGTGCCACCAGCGGCTTCAGGGGAGCTGAAGCTTTCTTT. Translated: CATSGFRGAEAFF.

The chain recombines TRBV4-3 with TRBJ2-3; D might be TRBD1 (5 bases). V was shortened by 2 bases and J by 0 bases, with 12 bases between the two germline ends. Germline values: CDR1 LGHNA, CDR2 YSLEER. The CDR3 length is 16 residues. CDR3 sequence (DNA): TGCGCCAGCAGCCAATCAGGGCTTAGTAGCACAGATACGCAGTATTTT. It encodes CASSQSGLSSTDTQYF.

The chain is built from TRBV5-1 and TRBJ1-1; TRBD1 matches 8 bases. Germline lookup yields CDR1 SGHRS and CDR2 YFSETQ. After removal of 1 base from V and 3 bases from J, the junction contained 2 bases not matched to a gene. The CDR3 runs to 14 residues. The chain's CDR3 is CASSLQGADTEAFF. The CDR3 DNA is TGCGCCAGCAGCTTGCAGGGGGCAGACACTGAAGCTTTCTTT. Using reference TRBV5-1 and TRBJ1-1 for the parts outside the CDR3, the full variable domain is KAGVTQTPRYLIKTRGQQVTLSCSPISGHRSVSWYQQTPGQGLQFLFEYFSETQRNKGNFPGRFSGRQFSNSRSEMNVSTLELGDSALYLCASSLQGADTEAFFGQGTRLTVV.

CDR3 in DNA: TGTGCCAGCAGCTTTAGCCCTAGCACAGATACGCAGTATTTT. It yields the protein CASSFSPSTDTQYF. The chain carries TRBV5-5 and TRBJ2-3; no clear D gene. The V gene's germline CDR1 is SGHKS and CDR2 YYEKEE (reference sequence). V lost 2 bases and J lost 0, with 7 bases in between. The CDR3 spans 14 residues.

This chain uses TRBV2 with TRBJ2-2; D not resolved. The CDR3 runs 12 residues. The ends were cut back, 6 bases at V and 2 bases at J, with 4 bases in the middle. Germline CDR1 SNHLY, CDR2 FYNNEI. This CDR3 reads CASRSNTGELFF. The CDR3 region has the DNA TGTGCCAGCAGGAGTAACACCGGGGAGCTGTTTTTT.

This clone turned up a few times. The CDR3 DNA is TGTGCCAGCAGCTTGGTTGGAGCGGCGAACACCGGGGAGCTGTTTTTT. It encodes CASSLVGAANTGELFF. The rearrangement joins TRBV5-6 to TRBJ2-2; D is possibly TRBD2 (5 bases). CDR1 and CDR2 (germline): SGHDT, YYEEEE. This CDR3 comprises 16 residues. The ends were cut back, 0 bases at V and 0 bases at J, with 9 bases in the middle. Filled out from reference TRBV5-6 and TRBJ2-2, the complete variable domain reads DAGVTQSPTHLIKTRGQQVTLRCSPKSGHDTVSWYQQALGQGPQFIFQYYEEEERQRGNFPDRFSGHQFPNYSSELNVNALLLGDSALYLCASSLVGAANTGELFFGEGSRLTVL.

V usage is TRBV10-3 and J usage is TRBJ1-1; D may be TRBD1 (5 bases). Germline V gives CDR1 ENHRY, CDR2 SYGVKD. The CDR3 is 13 amino acids. Trimming removed 10 bases at V and 6 bases at J, with 18 bases between. CDR3 DNA sequence: TGTGCCACCAGGGACGGCCCTAGCCCTGAAGCTTTCTTT. Protein: CATRDGPSPEAFF.

In nucleotides, the CDR3 is TGTGCCAGCAGCCAACAAACAGGGGGCCACGAGCAGTACTTC. It translates to CASSQQTGGHEQYF. This sequence joins TRBV3-1 (or the pseudogene TRBV3-2) and TRBJ2-7; 9 nucleotides line up with TRBD1. The CDR3 runs 14 residues. J was trimmed by 5 bases and V by 2 bases; bases with no gene match: 4. The V gene's germline CDR1 is LGHDT and CDR2 YNNKEL (reference sequence).

V gene TRBV10-2 combines with J gene TRBJ1-1; D is unresolved. The germline V gene has CDR1 WSHSY and CDR2 SAAADI. This CDR3 comprises 13 residues. V lost 4 bases to trimming and J lost 1 base, with 7 bases between them. Here the CDR3 DNA reads TGCGCCAGCAGTGGCGGAGAGAACACTGAAGCTTTCTTT. Amino acid sequence: CASSGGENTEAFF.

V gene TRBV19 combines with J gene TRBJ1-1; no firm D call. The CDR3 spans 13 residues. Per the germline V gene, CDR1 is LNHDA and CDR2 is SQIVND (reference sequence). Trimming shortened V by 2 bases and J by 5 bases, and 9 bases separated the two germline ends. CDR3 sequence reads: CASSISVGTEAFF. As DNA, the CDR3 is TGTGCCAGTAGTATAAGTGTCGGGACTGAAGCTTTCTTT. Combining the CDR3 with reference TRBV19 and TRBJ1-1 gives the whole variable domain DGGITQSPKYLFRKEGQNVTLSCEQNLNHDAMYWYRQDPGQGLRLIYYSQIVNDFQKGDIAEGYSVSREKKESFPLTVTSAQKNPTAFYLCASSISVGTEAFFGQGTRLTVV.

The chain is built from TRBV13 and TRBJ2-2, with 8 bases identical to TRBD1. J lost 0 bases, V lost 5 bases, and 8 bases had no gene match. Germline CDR1 is PRHDT and CDR2 is FYEKMQ (reference sequence). CDR3 length: 17 residues. DNA of the CDR3: TGTGCCAGCAGCCCACGACAGGGGTTCGCGAACACCGGGGAGCTGTTTTTT. Residues: CASSPRQGFANTGELFF.

The chain joins TRBV6-1 to TRBJ2-1, with 8 positions matching TRBD2. The CDR3 is 16 amino acids. The ends lost 2 bases at V and 2 bases at J; junction bases unmatched: 5. Germline values: CDR1 MNHNS, CDR2 SASEGT. The CDR3, as DNA: TGTGCCAGCAGTGAAAGGGGCGGGGGGACCTACAATGAGCAGTTCTTC. It translates to CASSERGGGTYNEQFF.